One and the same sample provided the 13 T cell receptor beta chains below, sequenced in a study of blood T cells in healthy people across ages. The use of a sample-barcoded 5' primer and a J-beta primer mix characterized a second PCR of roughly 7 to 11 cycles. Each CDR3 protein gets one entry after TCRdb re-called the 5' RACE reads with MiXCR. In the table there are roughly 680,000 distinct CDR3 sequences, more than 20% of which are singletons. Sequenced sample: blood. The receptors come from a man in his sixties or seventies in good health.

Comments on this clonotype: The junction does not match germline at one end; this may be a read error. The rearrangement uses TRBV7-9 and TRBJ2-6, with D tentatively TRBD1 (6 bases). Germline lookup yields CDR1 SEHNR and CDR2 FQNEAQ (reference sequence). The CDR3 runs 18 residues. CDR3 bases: TGTGCCGGCAGCAAAAGCGCAGGGACACACTCTGGGGCCAACGTCCTGACTTTC. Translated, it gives CAGSKSAGTHSGANVLTF.

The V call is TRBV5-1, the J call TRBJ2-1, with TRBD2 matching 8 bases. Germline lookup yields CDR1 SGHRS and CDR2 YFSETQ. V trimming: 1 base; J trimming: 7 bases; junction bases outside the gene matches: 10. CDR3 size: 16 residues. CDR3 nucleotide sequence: TGCGCCAGCAGCTTGACCAGCGGGAGTGTTTGGAATGAGCAGTTCTTC. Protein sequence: CASSLTSGSVWNEQFF.

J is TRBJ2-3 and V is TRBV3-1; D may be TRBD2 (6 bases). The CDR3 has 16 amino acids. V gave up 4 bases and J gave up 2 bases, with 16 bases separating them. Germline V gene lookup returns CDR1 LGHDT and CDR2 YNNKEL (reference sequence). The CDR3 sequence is CASSLSGTSSTDTQYF. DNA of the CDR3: TGTGCCAGCAGCCTCTCCGGGACTTCCTCCACAGATACGCAGTATTTT.

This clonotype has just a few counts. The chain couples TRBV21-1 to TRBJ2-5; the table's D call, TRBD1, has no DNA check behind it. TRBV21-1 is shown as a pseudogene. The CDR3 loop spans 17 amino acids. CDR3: CASSKVRGFAHQETQYF. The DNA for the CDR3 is TGTGCCAGCAGCAAAGTTCGGGGGTTCGCCCACCAAGAGACCCAGTACTTC.

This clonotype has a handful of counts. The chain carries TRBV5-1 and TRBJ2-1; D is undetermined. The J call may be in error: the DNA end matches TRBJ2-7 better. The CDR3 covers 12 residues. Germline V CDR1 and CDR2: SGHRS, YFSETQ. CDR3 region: CASMGQAYEQYF. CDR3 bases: TGCGCCAGCATGGGCCAGGCCTACGAGCAGTACTTC.

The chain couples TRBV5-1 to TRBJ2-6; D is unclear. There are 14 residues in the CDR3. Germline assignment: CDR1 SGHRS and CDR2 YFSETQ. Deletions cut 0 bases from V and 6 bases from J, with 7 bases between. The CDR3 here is CASSLGPSANVLTF. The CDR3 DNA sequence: TGCGCCAGCAGCTTGGGACCATCGGCCAACGTCCTGACTTTC.

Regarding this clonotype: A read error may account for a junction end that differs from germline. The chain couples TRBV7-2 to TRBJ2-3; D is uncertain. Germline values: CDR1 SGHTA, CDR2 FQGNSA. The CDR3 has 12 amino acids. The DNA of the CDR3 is TGTGCCAGTAGCTTCCTAACAGATACGCAGTATTTT. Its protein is CASSFLTDTQYF.

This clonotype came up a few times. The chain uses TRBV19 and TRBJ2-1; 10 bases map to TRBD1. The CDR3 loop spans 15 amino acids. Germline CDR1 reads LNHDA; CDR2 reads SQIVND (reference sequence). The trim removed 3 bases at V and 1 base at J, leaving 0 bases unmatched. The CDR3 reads CASSMGQGSYNEQFF. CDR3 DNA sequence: TGTGCCAGTAGTATGGGACAGGGGTCCTACAATGAGCAGTTCTTC.

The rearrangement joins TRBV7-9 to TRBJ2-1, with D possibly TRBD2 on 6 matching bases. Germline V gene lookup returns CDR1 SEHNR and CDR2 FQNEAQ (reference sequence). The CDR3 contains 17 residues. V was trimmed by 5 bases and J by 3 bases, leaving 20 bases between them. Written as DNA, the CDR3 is TGTGCCAGCAGCCCAATTCTGGGTGGGAGGCTCTACAATGAGCAGTTCTTC. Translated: CASSPILGGRLYNEQFF.

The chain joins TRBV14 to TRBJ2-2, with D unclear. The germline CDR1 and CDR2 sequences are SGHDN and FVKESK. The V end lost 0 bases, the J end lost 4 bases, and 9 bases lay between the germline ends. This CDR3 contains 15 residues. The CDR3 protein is CASSQDRLTTGELFF. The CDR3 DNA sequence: TGTGCCAGCAGCCAAGATCGTTTAACCACCGGGGAGCTGTTTTTT.

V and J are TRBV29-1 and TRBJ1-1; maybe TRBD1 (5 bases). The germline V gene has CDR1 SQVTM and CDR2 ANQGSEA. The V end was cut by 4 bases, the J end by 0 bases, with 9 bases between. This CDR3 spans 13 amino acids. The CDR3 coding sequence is TGCAGCGTTGGTCCAGGGATGAACACTGAAGCTTTCTTT. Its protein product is CSVGPGMNTEAFF.

The CDR3 spells CASSAITSGQTGELFF. The CDR3 nucleotides read TGTGCCAGCAGCGCCATCACTAGCGGGCAGACCGGGGAGCTGTTTTTT. The chain is built from TRBV2 and TRBJ2-2, with 9 nucleotides matching TRBD2. Germline values: CDR1 SNHLY, CDR2 FYNNEI. This CDR3 region has 16 residues. With V trimmed by 6 bases and J by 5 bases, 10 bases remained unmatched.

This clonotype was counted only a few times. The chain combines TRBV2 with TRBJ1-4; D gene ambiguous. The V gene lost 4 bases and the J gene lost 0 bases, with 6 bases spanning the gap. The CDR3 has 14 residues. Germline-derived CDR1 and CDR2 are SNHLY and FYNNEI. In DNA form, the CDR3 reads TGTGCCAGCAGTGGATTTGCAACTAATGAAAAACTGTTTTTT. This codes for CASSGFATNEKLFF. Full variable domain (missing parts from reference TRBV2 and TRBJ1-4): EPEVTQTPSHQVTQMGQEVILRCVPISNHLYFYWYRQILGQKVEFLVSFYNNEISEKSEIFDDQFSVERPDGSNFTLKIRSTKLEDSAMYFCASSGFATNEKLFFGSGTQLSVL.